These 28 T cell receptor beta chains were all obtained from the same sample, sequenced in a study of OX40 agonist ivuxolimab in advanced cancers. Method: immunoSEQ multiplex PCR; TCRdb's copy keeps in-frame clones and lacks some. The data show under 45,000 clones, under 85% seen once. The sequenced sample was CD4+ or CD8+ T cells sorted from blood, obtained in a trial of the OX40 agonist ivuxolimab. These receptors were taken from an adult with an advanced solid tumor such as melanoma, head and neck, liver or kidney cancer.

This clone appeared once. The chain links TRBV29-1 to TRBJ1-5; D perhaps matches TRBD1 (6 bases). CDR1 and CDR2 from the germline V gene are SQVTM and ANQGSEA. The V end was cut by 6 bases, the J end by 4 bases, with 13 bases between. The CDR3 contains 13 residues. The DNA for the CDR3 is TGCAGCGTCCAAGGGGGGGGGAATCAGCCCCAGCATTTT. Its translation: CSVQGGGNQPQHF.

The chain couples TRBV5-1 to TRBJ2-5; a possible D gene is TRBD2 (5 bases). V lost 0 bases and J lost 2, with 8 bases in between. This CDR3 has 14 amino acids. Per the germline V gene, CDR1 is SGHRS and CDR2 is YFSETQ. The CDR3 sequence is CASSLESGQETQYF. The CDR3 DNA reads as TGCGCCAGCAGCTTGGAGAGCGGACAAGAGACCCAGTACTTC.

The chain links TRBV19 to TRBJ1-1; D possibly corresponds to TRBD1 (6 bases). Trimming removed 5 bases from V and 1 base from J, with 11 bases in between. CDR1 is LNHDA and CDR2 is SQIVND in the germline V gene (reference sequence). The length of the CDR3 is 14 residues. The DNA for the CDR3 is TGTGCCAGTAGTTTTACAGGGACGAACACTGAAGCTTTCTTT. Its translation is CASSFTGTNTEAFF.

There are a few counts of this clone. The chain combines TRBV5-4 with TRBJ2-7, with a weak D call TRBD2 (6 bases). Looked up from germline, CDR1 is SGHNT and CDR2 is YYREEE (reference sequence). The ends were cut back, 4 bases at V and 3 bases at J, with 17 bases in the middle. The CDR3 covers 15 residues. CDR3 protein: CASSLRPQGGYEQYF. In DNA, the CDR3 is TGTGCCAGCAGCCTACGACCCCAGGGAGGCTACGAGCAGTACTTC.

This rearrangement joins TRBV28 to TRBJ2-2; D is uncertain. V lost 5 bases, J lost 8 bases, and 12 bases lay in between. Germline V gene lookup returns CDR1 MDHEN and CDR2 SYDVKM. The CDR3 has 13 residues. CDR3 nucleotide sequence: TGTGCCAGCAGTCCCATCCTTGGGGGGGAGCTGTTTTTT. Residues: CASSPILGGELFF.

CDR3 DNA: TGTGCCAGCAGTTTAAGGGGCGGGACTAGCGGGTTCGAGCAGTACTTC. Translation: CASSLRGGTSGFEQYF. The V gene is TRBV27, the J gene TRBJ2-7; 12 positions agree with TRBD2. Germline-derived CDR1 and CDR2 are MNHEY and SMNVEV (reference sequence). The V segment lost 2 bases and the J segment 6 bases; nucleotides outside the gene matches: 8. The CDR3 is 16 residues long.

The CDR3 here is CASSPGGYTEAFF. The CDR3 DNA reads TGTGCCAGCAGCCCCGGAGGTTACACTGAAGCTTTCTTT. V is TRBV11-2 and J is TRBJ1-1; D is uncertain. CDR1 is SGHAT and CDR2 is FQNNGV in the germline V gene. This CDR3 has 13 residues. With 5 bases removed from V and 3 bases from J, the gap between germline ends came to 10 bases.

V is TRBV6-1 and J is TRBJ2-3; 8 bases are a match to TRBD1. Germline-derived CDR1 and CDR2 are MNHNS and SASEGT. The CDR3 is 14 amino acids. The V and J ends lost 9 bases and 0 bases, in that order; junction bases with no gene match: 5. DNA for the CDR3: TGTGCCAGTGTACAGGGGGGAAGCACAGATACGCAGTATTTT. The encoded protein is CASVQGGSTDTQYF.

This chain uses TRBV6-6 with TRBJ2-1; 7 positions agree with TRBD1. With 0 bases clipped from V and 15 bases from J, the junction kept 5 bases outside the gene matches. Germline values: CDR1 MNHNY, CDR2 SVGAGI (reference sequence). The CDR3 is made up of 12 amino acids. In DNA, the CDR3 is TGTGCCAGCAGTTACTCAGACAGGGATCCGTTCTTC. Translation gives CASSYSDRDPFF.

This chain uses TRBV18 with TRBJ1-2; a possible D gene is TRBD1 (5 bases). This CDR3 has 15 amino acids. The germline V gene encodes CDR1 KGHSH and CDR2 LQKENI. Trimming took 3 bases from V and 1 from J, leaving 12 bases between them. CDR3 amino acids: CASSPTDSINYGYTF. The CDR3 DNA is TGTGCCAGCTCACCGACTGACAGCATTAACTATGGCTACACCTTC.

The chain recombines TRBV30 with TRBJ2-3; 9 nucleotides agree with TRBD1. The germline gives CDR1 GTSNPN, CDR2 SVGIG (reference sequence). This CDR3 comprises 15 residues. J was trimmed by 2 bases and V by 2 bases; bases with no gene match: 5. The CDR3 spells CAWSMDRGYTDTQYF. CDR3 DNA sequence: TGTGCCTGGAGTATGGACAGGGGCTACACAGATACGCAGTATTTT. Filled out from reference TRBV30 and TRBJ2-3, the complete variable domain reads SQTIHQWPATLVQPVGSPLSLECTVEGTSNPNLYWYRQAAGRGLQLLFYSVGIGQISSEVPQNLSASRPQDRQFILSSKKLLLSDSGFYLCAWSMDRGYTDTQYFGPGTRLTVL.

V usage is TRBV7-9 and J usage is TRBJ2-7; 9 bases fit TRBD1. Germline V CDR1 and CDR2: SEHNR, FQNEAQ (reference sequence). This CDR3 comprises 14 residues. The V segment lost 4 bases and the J segment 2 bases; nucleotides outside the gene matches: 3. CDR3 sequence: CASSWDRVPYEQYF. CDR3 nucleotide sequence: TGTGCCAGCAGCTGGGACAGGGTCCCCTACGAGCAGTACTTC.

The V gene is TRBV6-1, the J gene TRBJ1-2; D gene uncertain. V lost 0 bases and J 6 bases, leaving 17 bases between the germline ends. From germline, CDR1 is MNHNS and CDR2 SASEGT. The CDR3 totals 16 residues. The CDR3 sequence: CASSEASPRVGNGYTF. The CDR3 region has the DNA TGTGCCAGCAGTGAAGCAAGTCCAAGGGTTGGTAATGGCTACACCTTC.

The chain uses TRBV5-4 and TRBJ2-5; 7 positions match TRBD2. The CDR3 runs to 17 residues. V lost 3 bases to trimming and J lost 1 base; unmatched junction nucleotides: 12. Per the germline V gene, CDR1 is SGHNT and CDR2 is YYREEE (reference sequence). The CDR3 region is CASSSSATSLSQETQYF. As DNA, the CDR3 is TGTGCCAGCAGCTCGAGCGCGACTAGCCTTTCCCAAGAGACCCAGTACTTC. The whole variable domain, remainder taken from reference TRBV5-4 and TRBJ2-5, is ETGVTQSPTHLIKTRGQQVTLRCSSQSGHNTVSWYQQALGQGPQFIFQYYREEENGRGNFPPRFSGLQFPNYSSELNVNALELDDSALYLCASSSSATSLSQETQYFGPGTRLLVL.

The chain couples TRBV18 to TRBJ1-5; D may be TRBD1 (6 bases). Germline CDR1 is KGHSH and CDR2 is LQKENI. V shed 5 bases and J shed 7 bases, with 21 bases lying between them. This CDR3 contains 16 residues. CDR3 coding DNA: TGTGCCAGCTCAAAACTTCCAGGGGATGGGAACCAGCCCCAGCATTTT. This translates into CASSKLPGDGNQPQHF.

The V call is TRBV5-5, the J call TRBJ2-4, with 12 bases identical to TRBD2. The germline V gene has CDR1 SGHKS and CDR2 YYEKEE (reference sequence). J gave up 0 bases and V 1 base, and 8 bases lay outside the gene matches. There are 19 residues in the CDR3. The CDR3 coding sequence is TGTGCCAGCAGCTTGACTAGCGGGGGGTCGGACCTAGCCAAAAACATTCAGTACTTC. This codes for CASSLTSGGSDLAKNIQYF. Based on the CDR3 plus reference TRBV5-5 and TRBJ2-4, the full variable domain is DAGVTQSPTHLIKTRGQQVTLRCSPISGHKSVSWYQQVLGQGPQFIFQYYEKEERGRGNFPDRFSARQFPNYSSELNVNALLLGDSALYLCASSLTSGGSDLAKNIQYFGAGTRLSVL.

The genes are TRBV5-1 and TRBJ1-1; D remains ambiguous. Germline CDR1 SGHRS, CDR2 YFSETQ. The length of the CDR3 is 14 residues. V lost 3 bases and J lost 8, with 17 bases in between. CDR3 protein: CASSSEAARPEAFF. The CDR3 DNA reads as TGCGCCAGCAGCTCGGAAGCTGCCCGACCCGAAGCTTTCTTT.

The V gene is TRBV7-7, the J gene TRBJ2-7; the D call may be TRBD1 or TRBD2 (5 bases each). Trimming took off 5 bases at V and 2 bases at J, with 13 bases between the two ends. CDR1 SSHAT and CDR2 FNYEAQ come from the germline V gene (reference sequence). The CDR3 extends over 14 amino acids. CDR3: CASSPGAGPYEQYF. CDR3 coding DNA: TGTGCCAGCAGCCCCGGGGCCGGTCCCTACGAGCAGTACTTC. Together with reference TRBV7-7 and TRBJ2-7, the CDR3 gives the full variable domain: GAGVSQSPRYKVTKRGQDVTLRCDPISSHATLYWYQQALGQGPEFLTYFNYEAQPDKSGLPSDRFSAERPEGSISTLTIQRTEQRDSAMYRCASSPGAGPYEQYFGPGTRLTVT.

The gene calls are TRBV27 and TRBJ1-2; D not certain. In germline, CDR1 is MNHEY, CDR2 SMNVEV (reference sequence). The CDR3 contains 14 residues. Trimming left V 3 bases short and J 8 bases short, with 16 bases between. The CDR3 reads CASSLVVANGGYTF. The CDR3 nucleotides are TGTGCCAGCAGTTTGGTGGTGGCAAATGGGGGCTACACCTTC.

DNA for the CDR3: TGTGCCACCGGACAAAGGGGAGGGGAGCAGTACTTC. Protein product: CATGQRGGEQYF. The chain recombines TRBV27 with TRBJ2-7; 7 nucleotides match TRBD2. After removal of 10 bases from V and 7 bases from J, the junction contained 10 bases not matched to a gene. The CDR3 consists of 12 residues. Germline CDR1 MNHEY, CDR2 SMNVEV (reference sequence).

This clone was counted once. V and J are TRBV6-6 and TRBJ2-5, with D perhaps matching TRBD2 (6 bases). Per germline, CDR1 MNHNY and CDR2 SVGAGI (reference sequence). The germline V and J ends were trimmed by 4 bases and 5 bases, with 11 bases remaining between them. This CDR3 is built from 13 residues. CDR3 coding DNA: TGTGCCAGCAGTTCCTTGGGGAGGGAGACCCAGTACTTC. Its protein product is CASSSLGRETQYF.

This clone occurred once. V usage is TRBV10-3 and J usage is TRBJ2-3, with 10 bases aligning to TRBD1. This CDR3 comprises 15 residues. Germline V lookup: CDR1 ENHRY, CDR2 SYGVKD. V lost 4 bases, J lost 1 base, and 2 bases stayed unmatched. In DNA form, the CDR3 reads TGTGCCATCAGTGGGGGACAGGGGCGCACAGATACGCAGTATTTT. It encodes CAISGGQGRTDTQYF.

The CDR3 is CASSHQGEANYGYTF. In DNA, the CDR3 is TGTGCCAGCAGCCATCAGGGGGAGGCTAACTATGGCTACACCTTC. This chain connects TRBV7-9 to TRBJ1-2, with 7 bases identical to TRBD1. With 5 bases clipped from V and 0 bases from J, the junction kept 6 bases outside the gene matches. The CDR3 covers 15 residues. Germline V gene data show CDR1 as SEHNR and CDR2 as FQNEAQ (reference sequence).

The chain has TRBV28 and TRBJ2-1; 11 nucleotides line up with TRBD2. V dropped 4 bases and J dropped 5; count of bases not matched to a gene: 7. CDR1 and CDR2 from the germline V gene are MDHEN and SYDVKM. CDR3 length: 16 residues. The CDR3 sequence: CASSSAGTSGNNEQFF. CDR3 in DNA: TGTGCCAGCAGTTCCGCCGGGACTAGCGGCAACAATGAGCAGTTCTTC.

V usage is TRBV5-1 and J usage is TRBJ2-3; 7 bases map to TRBD1. The CDR3 is made up of 16 amino acids. V was pared by 3 bases and J by 5 bases, with 12 bases of the junction left unmatched. CDR1 and CDR2 from the germline V gene are SGHRS and YFSETQ. The CDR3 nucleotides read TGCGCCAGCAGCTCCAGTATTGGACAGGCTGAAGATACGCAGTATTTT. Its protein product is CASSSSIGQAEDTQYF.

This chain uses TRBV6-1 with TRBJ1-1; D gene uncertain. The germline V and J ends were trimmed by 3 bases and 3 bases, with 11 bases remaining between them. This CDR3 region has 14 residues. The germline V gene has CDR1 MNHNS and CDR2 SASEGT. This CDR3 reads CASSDGRLDTEAFF. The DNA for the CDR3 is TGTGCCAGCAGTGATGGGCGCTTAGACACTGAAGCTTTCTTT.

The gene calls are TRBV9 and TRBJ2-3, with D perhaps matching TRBD2 (7 bases). This CDR3 contains 16 residues. Germline CDR1 and CDR2: SGDLS and YYNGEE. V was pared by 4 bases and J by 2 bases, with 17 bases between. CDR3 coding DNA: TGTGCCAGCAGCCCCCCGGCGGGGGCCGCCACAGATACGCAGTATTTT. This gives the protein CASSPPAGAATDTQYF.

The chain carries TRBV30 and TRBJ1-5; 10 bases agree with TRBD1. With 2 bases clipped from V and 5 bases from J, the junction kept 6 bases outside the gene matches. Germline V gene sequence: CDR1 GTSNPN, CDR2 SVGIG (reference sequence). The CDR3 loop spans 15 amino acids. CDR3 region: CAWSKGTGDHQPQHF. The CDR3 DNA reads as TGTGCCTGGAGTAAGGGGACAGGGGATCATCAGCCCCAGCATTTT.